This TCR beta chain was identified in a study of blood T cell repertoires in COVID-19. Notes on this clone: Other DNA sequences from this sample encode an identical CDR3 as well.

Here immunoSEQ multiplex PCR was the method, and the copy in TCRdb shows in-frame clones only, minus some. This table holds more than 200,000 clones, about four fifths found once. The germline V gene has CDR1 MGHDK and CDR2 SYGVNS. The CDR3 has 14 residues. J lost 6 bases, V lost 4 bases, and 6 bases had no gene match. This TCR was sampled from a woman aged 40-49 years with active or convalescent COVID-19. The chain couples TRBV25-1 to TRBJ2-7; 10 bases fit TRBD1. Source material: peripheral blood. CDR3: CASSGGQGTGEQYF. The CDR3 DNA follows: TGTGCCAGCAGTGGGGGACAGGGGACGGGCGAGCAGTACTTC.